Listed here is a single T cell receptor beta chain. The antigen is unknown. The data belong to a study of T cells after posttransplantation cyclophosphamide. On the day of bone marrow donation, the related graft donor provided peripheral blood. Study findings and constraints: TRB overlap between skin or GI tissue T cells and blood was limited. Recipient CMV seropositivity and CMV reactivation strongly tracked TRB clonality. Later post-transplant blood repertoires were often dominated by donor CD8+ memory clones.

Repertoires were generated with immunoSEQ multiplex PCR, while TCRdb's copy carries only in-frame clones and drops some. The table has about 52,000 clones, roughly 94% seen once. Material: PBMCs. The clonotype was recovered from a woman in her twenties or thirties in good health and a related stem cell transplant donor.

The CDR3 nucleotides read TGTGCCAGCAGCTCCCGGGACAGGAACACTGAAGCTTTCTTT. As protein: CASSSRDRNTEAFF. The chain carries TRBV9 and TRBJ1-1, with 7 bases fitting TRBD1. Germline assignment: CDR1 SGDLS and CDR2 YYNGEE. V dropped 4 bases and J dropped 1; count of bases not matched to a gene: 4. The CDR3 is 14 residues long.